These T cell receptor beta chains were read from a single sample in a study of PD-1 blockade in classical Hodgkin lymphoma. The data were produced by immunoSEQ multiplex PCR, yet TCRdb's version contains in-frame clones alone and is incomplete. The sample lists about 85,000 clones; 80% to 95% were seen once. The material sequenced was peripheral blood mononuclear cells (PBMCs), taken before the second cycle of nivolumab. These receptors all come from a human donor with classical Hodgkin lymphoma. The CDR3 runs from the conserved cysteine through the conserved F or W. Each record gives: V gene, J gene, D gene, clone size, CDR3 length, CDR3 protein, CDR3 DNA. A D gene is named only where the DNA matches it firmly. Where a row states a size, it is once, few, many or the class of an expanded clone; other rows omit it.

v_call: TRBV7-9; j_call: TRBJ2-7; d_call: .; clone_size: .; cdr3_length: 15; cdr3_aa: CASSLTRTDAYEQYF; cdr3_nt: TGTGCCAGCAGCTTAACTCGGACAGATGCCTACGAGCAGTACTTC
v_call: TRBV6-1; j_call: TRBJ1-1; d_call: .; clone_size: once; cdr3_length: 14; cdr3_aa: CASMPTAMNTEAFF; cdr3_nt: TGTGCCAGCATGCCGACAGCCATGAACACTGAAGCTTTCTTT
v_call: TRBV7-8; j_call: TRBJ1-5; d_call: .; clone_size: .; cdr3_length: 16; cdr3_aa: CASSLALRYGHQPQHF; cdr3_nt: TGTGCCAGCAGCTTAGCGCTTAGATACGGACATCAGCCCCAGCATTTT
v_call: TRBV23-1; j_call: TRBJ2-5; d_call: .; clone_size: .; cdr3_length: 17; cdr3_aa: CASSQRTAFRAKETQYF; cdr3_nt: TGCGCCAGCAGTCAGCGGACAGCCTTTCGCGCCAAAGAGACCCAGTACTTC
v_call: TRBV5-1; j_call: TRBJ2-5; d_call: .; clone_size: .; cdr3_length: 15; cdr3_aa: CASSNSGQPQETQYF; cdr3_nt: TGCGCCAGCAGCAATTCAGGACAGCCCCAAGAGACCCAGTACTTC
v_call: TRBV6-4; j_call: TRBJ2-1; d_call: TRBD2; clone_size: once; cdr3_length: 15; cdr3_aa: CASIRRRTSGNEQFF; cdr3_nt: TGTGCCAGCATTCGACGGAGGACTAGCGGAAATGAGCAGTTCTTC
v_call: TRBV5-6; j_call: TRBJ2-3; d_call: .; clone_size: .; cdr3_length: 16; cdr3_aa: CASSLVAAISTDTQYF; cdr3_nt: TGTGCCAGCAGCTTAGTTGCGGCAATAAGCACAGATACGCAGTATTTT
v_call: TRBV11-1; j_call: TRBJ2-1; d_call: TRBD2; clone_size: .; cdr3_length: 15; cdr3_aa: CACGLAGGTLNEQFF; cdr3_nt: TGTGCTTGTGGACTAGCGGGAGGTACCCTCAATGAGCAGTTCTTC
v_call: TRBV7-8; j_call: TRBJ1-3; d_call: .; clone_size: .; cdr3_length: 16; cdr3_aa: CASSLAKNSPGNTIYF; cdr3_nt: TGTGCCAGCAGCTTAGCAAAAAACAGCCCCGGAAACACCATATATTTT
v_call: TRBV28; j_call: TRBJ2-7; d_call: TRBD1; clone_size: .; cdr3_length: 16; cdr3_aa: CASSPVFGTVSYEQYF; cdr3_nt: TGTGCCAGCAGTCCTGTATTCGGGACAGTCTCCTACGAGCAGTACTTC
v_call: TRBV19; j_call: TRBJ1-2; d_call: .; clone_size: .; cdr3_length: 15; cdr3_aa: CASRTPGQVTYGYTF; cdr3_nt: TGTGCCAGTAGAACACCGGGACAAGTCACGTATGGCTACACCTTC
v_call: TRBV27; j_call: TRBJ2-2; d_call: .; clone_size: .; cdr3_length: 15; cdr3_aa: CASSLLGVRAGELFF; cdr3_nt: TGTGCCAGCAGTTTACTCGGGGTTCGGGCCGGGGAGCTGTTTTTT
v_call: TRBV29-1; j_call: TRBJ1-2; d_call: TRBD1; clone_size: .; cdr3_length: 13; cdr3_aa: CSVGTGGFYGYTF; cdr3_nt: TGCAGCGTTGGAACAGGGGGTTTCTATGGCTACACCTTC
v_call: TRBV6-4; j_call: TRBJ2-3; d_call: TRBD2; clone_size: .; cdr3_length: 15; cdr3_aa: CASLRLAASTDTQYF; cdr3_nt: TGTGCCAGTCTGAGACTAGCGGCTAGCACAGATACGCAGTATTTT
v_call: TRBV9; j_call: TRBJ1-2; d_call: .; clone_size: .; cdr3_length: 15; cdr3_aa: CASSAGGGVTYGYTF; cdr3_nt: TGTGCCAGCAGCGCGGGAGGGGGTGTCACCTATGGCTACACCTTC
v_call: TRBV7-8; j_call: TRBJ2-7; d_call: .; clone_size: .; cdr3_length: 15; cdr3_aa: CASSLVPGLRDEQYF; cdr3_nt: TGTGCCAGCAGCTTAGTTCCAGGTTTGAGGGACGAGCAGTACTTC
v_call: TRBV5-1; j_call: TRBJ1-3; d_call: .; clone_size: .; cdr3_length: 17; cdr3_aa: CASEPGGGPISGNTIYF; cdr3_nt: TGCGCCAGCGAACCAGGTGGGGGGCCGATCTCTGGAAACACCATATATTTT
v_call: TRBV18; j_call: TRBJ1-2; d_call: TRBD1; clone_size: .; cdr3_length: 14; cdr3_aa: CASSPTDRGNGYTF; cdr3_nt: TGTGCCAGCTCACCGACGGACAGGGGAAACGGCTACACCTTC
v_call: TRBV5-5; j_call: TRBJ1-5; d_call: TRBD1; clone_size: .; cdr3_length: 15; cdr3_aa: CASSPGQSMNQPQHF; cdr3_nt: TGTGCCAGCAGCCCGGGACAGTCTATGAATCAGCCCCAGCATTTT
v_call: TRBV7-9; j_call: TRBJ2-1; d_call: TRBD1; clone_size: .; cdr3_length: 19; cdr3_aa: CASSSIRQGVMSSYNEQFF; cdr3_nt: TGTGCCAGCAGCTCAATAAGACAGGGGGTAATGAGCTCCTACAATGAGCAGTTCTTC
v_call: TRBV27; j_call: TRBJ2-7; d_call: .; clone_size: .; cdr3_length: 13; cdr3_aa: CASSLFQGYEQYF; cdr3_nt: TGTGCCAGCAGTTTATTTCAGGGTTACGAGCAGTACTTC
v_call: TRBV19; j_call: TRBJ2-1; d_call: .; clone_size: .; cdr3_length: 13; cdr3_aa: CASSTVPHNEQFF; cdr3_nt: TGTGCCAGTAGTACCGTCCCCCACAATGAGCAGTTCTTC
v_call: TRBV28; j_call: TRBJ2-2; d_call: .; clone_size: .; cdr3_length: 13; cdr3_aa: CASTPGVTGELFF; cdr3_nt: TGTGCCAGCACCCCAGGGGTAACCGGGGAGCTGTTTTTT
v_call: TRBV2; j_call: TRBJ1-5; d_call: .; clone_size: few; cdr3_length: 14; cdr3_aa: CASFGRVGNQPQHF; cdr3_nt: TGTGCCAGCTTTGGGAGGGTTGGCAATCAGCCCCAGCATTTT
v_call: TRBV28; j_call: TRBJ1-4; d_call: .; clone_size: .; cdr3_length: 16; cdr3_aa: CASSPTEARTNEKLFF; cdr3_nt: TGTGCCAGCAGCCCGACTGAGGCGCGGACTAATGAAAAACTGTTTTTT
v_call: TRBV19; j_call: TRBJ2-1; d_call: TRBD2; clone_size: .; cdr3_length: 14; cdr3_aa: CASTEASGLGWQFF; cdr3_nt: TGTGCCAGTACAGAGGCTAGCGGGCTAGGATGGCAGTTCTTC
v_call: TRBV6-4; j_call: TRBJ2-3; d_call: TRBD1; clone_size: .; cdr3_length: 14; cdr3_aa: CASRTDRYTDTQYF; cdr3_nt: TGTGCCAGCAGAACGGACAGGTATACAGATACGCAGTATTTT
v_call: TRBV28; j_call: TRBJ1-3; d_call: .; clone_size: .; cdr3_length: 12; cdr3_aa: CASSSGGTTIYF; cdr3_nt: TGTGCCAGCAGTTCGGGGGGGACCACCATATATTTT
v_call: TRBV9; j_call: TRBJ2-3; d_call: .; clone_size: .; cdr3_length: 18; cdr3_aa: CASSLLASDSLSTDTQYF; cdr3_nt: TGTGCCAGCAGCCTACTAGCCTCAGACTCCCTAAGCACAGATACGCAGTATTTT
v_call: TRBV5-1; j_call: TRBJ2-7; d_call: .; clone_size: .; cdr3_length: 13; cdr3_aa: CASSLGISYEQYF; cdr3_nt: TGCGCCAGCAGCTTGGGGATATCCTACGAGCAGTACTTC
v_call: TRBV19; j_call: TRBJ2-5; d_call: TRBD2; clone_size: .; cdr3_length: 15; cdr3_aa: CASSIVVAGGETQYF; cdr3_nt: TGTGCCAGTAGTATCGTGGTAGCGGGAGGCGAGACCCAGTACTTC
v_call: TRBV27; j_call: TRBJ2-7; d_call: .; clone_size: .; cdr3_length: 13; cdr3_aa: CATGPYRPREQYF; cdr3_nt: TGTGCCACGGGACCCTACAGGCCTCGCGAGCAGTACTTC
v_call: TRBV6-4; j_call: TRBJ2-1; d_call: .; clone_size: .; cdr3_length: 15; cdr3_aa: CASSDSGGAYNEQFF; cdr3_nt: TGTGCCAGCAGTGACTCAGGGGGGGCCTACAATGAGCAGTTCTTC
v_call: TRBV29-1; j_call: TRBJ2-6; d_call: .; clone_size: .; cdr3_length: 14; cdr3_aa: CSVGMSSGANVLTF; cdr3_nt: TGCAGCGTAGGAATGAGCTCTGGGGCCAACGTCCTGACTTTC
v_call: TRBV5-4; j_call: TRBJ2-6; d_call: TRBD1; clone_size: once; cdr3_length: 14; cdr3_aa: CASSTDRGSNVLTF; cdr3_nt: TGTGCCAGCAGCACAGACAGGGGTTCCAACGTCCTGACTTTC
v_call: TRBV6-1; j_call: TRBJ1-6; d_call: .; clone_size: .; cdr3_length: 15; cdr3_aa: CASSEASRGNSPLHF; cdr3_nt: TGTGCCAGCAGTGAAGCGAGTAGGGGGAATTCACCCCTCCACTTT
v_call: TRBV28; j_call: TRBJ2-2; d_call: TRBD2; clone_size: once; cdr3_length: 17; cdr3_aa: CASSWGLAGLRTGELFF; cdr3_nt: TGTGCCAGCAGTTGGGGACTAGCGGGATTGAGGACCGGGGAGCTGTTTTTT
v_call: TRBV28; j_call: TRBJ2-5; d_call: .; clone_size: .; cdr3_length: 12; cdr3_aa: CAINRESETQYF; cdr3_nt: TGTGCCATCAACAGGGAATCAGAGACCCAGTACTTC
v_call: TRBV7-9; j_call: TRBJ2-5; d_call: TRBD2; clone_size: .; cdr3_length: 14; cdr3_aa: CASSLSVGGETQYF; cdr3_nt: TGTGCCAGCAGCTTATCCGTGGGAGGGGAGACCCAGTACTTC
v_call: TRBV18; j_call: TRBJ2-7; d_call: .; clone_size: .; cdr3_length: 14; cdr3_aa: CASSPPVHNYEQYF; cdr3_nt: TGTGCCAGCTCACCACCTGTGCATAATTACGAGCAGTACTTC
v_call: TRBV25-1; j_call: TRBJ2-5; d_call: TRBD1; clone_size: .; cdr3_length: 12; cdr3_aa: CASSGVRDRAYF; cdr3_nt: TGTGCCAGCAGTGGGGTTCGGGACAGGGCATACTTC
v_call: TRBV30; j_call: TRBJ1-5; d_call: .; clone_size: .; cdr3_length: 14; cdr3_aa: CAWSVGLDAHPQHF; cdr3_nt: TGTGCCTGGAGTGTTGGGTTAGACGCACACCCCCAGCATTTT
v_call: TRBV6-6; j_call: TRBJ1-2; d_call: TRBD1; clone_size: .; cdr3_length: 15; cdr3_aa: CASSYFQGAGYGYTF; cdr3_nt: TGTGCCAGCAGTTACTTTCAGGGGGCCGGGTATGGCTACACCTTC
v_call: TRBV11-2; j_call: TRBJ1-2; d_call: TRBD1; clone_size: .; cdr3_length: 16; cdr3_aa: CASSSRQGSARDGYTF; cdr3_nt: TGTGCCAGCAGCTCCCGACAGGGCTCGGCCCGGGATGGCTACACCTTC
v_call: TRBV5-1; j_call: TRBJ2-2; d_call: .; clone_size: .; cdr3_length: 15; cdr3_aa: CASSLDRTNTGELFF; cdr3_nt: TGCGCCAGCAGCTTGGACAGAACGAACACCGGGGAGCTGTTTTTT
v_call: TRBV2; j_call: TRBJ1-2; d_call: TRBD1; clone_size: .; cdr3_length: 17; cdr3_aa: CASRARDSAFTNYGYTF; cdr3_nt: TGTGCCAGCAGGGCCCGGGACAGCGCCTTTACTAACTATGGCTACACCTTC
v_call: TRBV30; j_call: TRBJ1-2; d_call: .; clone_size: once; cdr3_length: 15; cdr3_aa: CAWSASRTVVYGYTF; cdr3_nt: TGTGCCTGGAGTGCCTCACGGACAGTGGTCTATGGCTACACCTTC
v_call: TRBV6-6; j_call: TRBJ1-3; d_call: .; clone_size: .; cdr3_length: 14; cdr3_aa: CASSYLTAGNTIYF; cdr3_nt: TGTGCCAGCAGTTACCTGACAGCTGGAAACACCATATATTTT
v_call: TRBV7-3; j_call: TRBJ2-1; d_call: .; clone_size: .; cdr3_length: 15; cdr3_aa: CASSLRTTNNNEQFF; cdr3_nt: TGTGCCAGCAGCTTACGGACTACCAACAACAATGAGCAGTTCTTC
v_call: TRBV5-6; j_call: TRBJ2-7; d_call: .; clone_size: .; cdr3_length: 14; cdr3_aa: CASSLIGLNYEQYF; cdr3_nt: TGTGCCAGCAGCTTGATTGGCTTAAACTACGAGCAGTACTTC
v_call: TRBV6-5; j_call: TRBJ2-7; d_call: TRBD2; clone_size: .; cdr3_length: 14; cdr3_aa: CASKLAGVVYEQYF; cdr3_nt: TGTGCCAGCAAACTAGCGGGAGTGGTTTACGAGCAGTACTTC
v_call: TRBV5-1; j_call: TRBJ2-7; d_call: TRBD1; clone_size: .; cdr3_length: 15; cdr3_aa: CASSLLGQGALEQYF; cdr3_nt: TGCGCCAGCAGCTTGCTGGGACAGGGGGCCCTCGAGCAGTACTTC
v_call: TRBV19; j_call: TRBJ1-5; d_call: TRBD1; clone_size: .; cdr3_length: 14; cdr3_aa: CASIQGAPPGPQHF; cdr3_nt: TGTGCCAGTATCCAGGGGGCTCCTCCAGGGCCCCAGCATTTT
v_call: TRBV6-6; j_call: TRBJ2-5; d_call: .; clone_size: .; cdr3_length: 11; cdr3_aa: CASSYSETQYF; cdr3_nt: TGTGCCAGCAGTTACTCGGAGACCCAGTACTTC
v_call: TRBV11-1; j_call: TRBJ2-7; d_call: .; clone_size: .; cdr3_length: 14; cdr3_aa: CASSSTLGAGEQYF; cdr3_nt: TGTGCCAGCAGCTCTACCCTTGGGGCGGGCGAGCAGTACTTC
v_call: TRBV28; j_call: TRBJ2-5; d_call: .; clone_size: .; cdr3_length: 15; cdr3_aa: CASSLGGHRGETQYF; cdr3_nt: TGTGCCAGCAGTTTAGGGGGACATAGGGGAGAGACCCAGTACTTC
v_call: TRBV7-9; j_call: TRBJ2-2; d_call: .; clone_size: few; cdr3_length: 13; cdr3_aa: CASSLIWSGELFF; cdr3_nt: TGTGCCAGCAGCTTAATCTGGTCCGGGGAGCTGTTTTTT
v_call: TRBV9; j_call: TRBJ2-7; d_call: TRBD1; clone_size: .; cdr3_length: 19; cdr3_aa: CASSGGQGGSGPKPYEQYF; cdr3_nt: TGTGCCAGCAGCGGCGGACAGGGCGGTAGTGGTCCCAAACCCTACGAGCAGTACTTC
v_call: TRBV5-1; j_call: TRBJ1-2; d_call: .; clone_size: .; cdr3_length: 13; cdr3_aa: CASSGGTEYGYTF; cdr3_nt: TGCGCCAGCAGCGGAGGGACCGAGTATGGCTACACCTTC
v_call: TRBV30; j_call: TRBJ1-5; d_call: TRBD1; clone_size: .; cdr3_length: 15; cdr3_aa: CAWSSDRGGNQPQHF; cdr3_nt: TGTGCCTGGAGTAGCGACAGGGGCGGCAATCAGCCCCAGCATTTT